Sequencing of this TCR beta chain was carried out in a study of CD8 T cells in ankylosing spondylitis. Regarding the study as a whole: The study looked at matched synovial fluid samples from ankylosing spondylitis patients. Disease-linked clones were reported to be significantly enriched there. Past research had described some motif variants in reactive arthritis synovial fluid and blood.

CDR3 length: 12 residues. Trimming shortened V by 5 bases and J by 5 bases, and 9 bases separated the two germline ends. TCRdb re-analysed the 5' RACE reads in MiXCR, keeping a single row per CDR3 protein. The table lists under 400,000 distinct CDR3 sequences, about 9.9% of them singletons. At least ten counts were recorded for this clonotype. Its specificity is unknown. The chain has TRBV12-3 or TRBV12-4 and TRBJ1-2; D uncertain. The TCR comes from a female donor with ankylosing spondylitis or in good health (not recorded which). Sequencing input: blood, either unsorted or a sorted T cell fraction (not recorded which). CDR3 sequence (DNA): TGTGCCAGCAGTCCGTCAATATATGGCTACACCTTC. Translation: CASSPSIYGYTF.